This T cell receptor beta chain was recorded in a study of T cell changes during pregnancy in multiple sclerosis. The repertoire was sequenced with immunoSEQ multiplex PCR; TCRdb's copy has only in-frame clones and lacks some. The sample yields about 50,000 clones, nearly 90% seen once. This clone was recorded a few times. Trimming removed 2 bases from V and 6 bases from J; junction bases left unmatched: 3. Germline CDR1 reads MRHNA; CDR2 reads SNTAGT. The CDR3 extends over 15 amino acids. The material sequenced was peripheral blood, taken after pregnancy. The genes are TRBV6-4 and TRBJ2-2; TRBD2 matches 10 bases. The clonotype was recovered from a female donor in good health, enrolled as a control in a pregnancy study. The CDR3 DNA is TGTGCCAGCAGTGACCTAGCGGGGGTAGCCGGGGAGCTGTTTTTT. Translation: CASSDLAGVAGELFF.